Each of the 2 T cell receptor beta chains below was sequenced from the same sample in a study of PD-1 blockade in classical Hodgkin lymphoma. TCRdb keeps only in-frame clones here, not all; method: immunoSEQ multiplex PCR. The table lists more than 40,000 clones, approximately 72% of them singletons. Every patient was affected by relapse after autologous stem cell transplantation, while exposure to brentuximab vedotin was not uniform. Sequencing was performed on peripheral blood mononuclear cells (PBMCs), taken before the second cycle of nivolumab. Receptors were obtained from a human donor with classical Hodgkin lymphoma.

The genes are TRBV28 and TRBJ2-5; 10 positions agree with TRBD1. The CDR3 loop spans 15 amino acids. The V gene end was trimmed by 5 bases and the J gene end by 2 bases; junction bases not matched to a gene: 5. Germline V gives CDR1 MDHEN, CDR2 SYDVKM. The CDR3 loop reads CASSDRGPPQETQYF. In DNA form, the CDR3 reads TGTGCCAGCAGTGACAGGGGGCCCCCACAAGAGACCCAGTACTTC.

The count of this clone is one. V is TRBV11-3 and J is TRBJ2-2, with D perhaps given as TRBD1 or TRBD2 (5 bases each). Germline V lookup: CDR1 SGHNT, CDR2 YENEEA. The CDR3 has 13 residues. V was clipped by 2 bases and J by 7 bases, with 8 bases between them. Here the CDR3 DNA reads TGTGCCAGCAGCTTAAGGGGACGCGGGGAGCTGTTTTTT. It codes for CASSLRGRGELFF.